This TCR beta chain derives from a study of blood T cell repertoires in COVID-19. Original methodology: Nucleated cell counts were estimated from reference gene primer amplification. Profiled with immunoSEQ multiplex PCR; TCRdb holds only in-frame clones, not every one. D and trimming were read from the DNA, whereas the V and J calls and clone size are those reported in that table. The data show some 290,000 clones, around 90% seen once. The CDR3 runs 16 residues. The germline V gene has CDR1 ENHRY and CDR2 SYGVKD. V lost 10 bases and J lost 0; bases outside the gene matches: 10. The source of this sequence is a woman aged 45-65 years who had recovered from COVID-19. The V gene is TRBV10-3, the J gene TRBJ2-1, with TRBD2 identical over 9 bases. Sequenced input: peripheral blood. The CDR3: CATGGLAGSSYNEQFF. CDR3 bases: TGTGCCACCGGCGGTCTAGCGGGAAGCTCCTACAATGAGCAGTTCTTC.